The 28 T cell receptor beta chains presented below share a single source sample, sequenced in a study of T cell repertoires in cytomegalovirus infection. TCRdb itself ran the reads through MiXCR, one entry per CDR3 protein. Of about 140,000 distinct CDR3 sequences in the sample, about 6.5% are singletons; the top ten hold under 20%. The specimen was PBMCs. These receptors were collected from a human donor in good health (CMV status not recorded). Some clones in this sample may be carry-over from other donors' samples.

This clonotype was seen a handful of times. The chain recombines TRBV10-2 with TRBJ2-7, with D hard to call. Trimming took off 2 bases at V and 4 bases at J, with 3 bases between the two ends. The CDR3 covers 11 residues. CDR1 and CDR2 (germline): WSHSY, SAAADI. CDR3 DNA sequence: TGCGCCAGCAGTGAGCGTTACGAGCAGTACTTC. Translating gives CASSERYEQYF.

V is TRBV20-1 and J is TRBJ2-1; D perhaps matches TRBD1 (8 bases). The CDR3 contains 14 residues. Germline CDR1 DFQATT, CDR2 SNEGSKA (reference sequence). V lost 7 bases, J lost 8 bases, and 21 bases lay in between. The CDR3 loop is CSERADTGGDEQFF. Written as DNA, the CDR3 is TGCAGTGAAAGAGCGGACACAGGGGGGGATGAGCAGTTCTTC.

This clonotype turned up a few times. The chain combines TRBV20-1 with TRBJ2-7; 8 nucleotides match TRBD1. This CDR3 has 13 residues. After removal of 3 bases from V and 5 bases from J, the junction contained 6 bases not matched to a gene. CDR1 is DFQATT and CDR2 is SNEGSKA in the germline V gene (reference sequence). The chain's CDR3 is CSASGQGRNEQYF. The CDR3 DNA is TGCAGTGCTAGCGGACAGGGACGGAACGAGCAGTACTTC.

In this sample, this clonotype turned up many times. The rearrangement joins TRBV7-2 to TRBJ2-7, with a tentative D call TRBD1 (5 bases). Germline CDR1 reads SGHTA; CDR2 reads FQGNSA. CDR3 length: 13 residues. V dropped 1 base and J dropped 3 bases, with 7 bases sitting between them. The chain's CDR3 is CASSLVDSYEQYF. Here the CDR3 DNA reads TGTGCCAGCAGCTTAGTAGACAGCTACGAGCAGTACTTC.

This clonotype was seen many times. This sequence joins TRBV7-2 and TRBJ1-1; D is possibly TRBD1 (5 bases). The length of the CDR3 is 21 residues. Germline CDR1 is SGHTA and CDR2 is FQGNSA. Trimming removed 3 bases from V and 1 base from J, with 30 bases in between. The CDR3 protein is CASSFPRQAVGDVDRNTEAFF. The CDR3 DNA follows: TGTGCCAGCAGCTTCCCCCGTCAGGCGGTCGGGGACGTCGACAGGAACACTGAAGCTTTCTTT.

This clonotype was seen repeatedly, ten times or more. V gene TRBV7-9 combines with J gene TRBJ1-1, with 7 nucleotides matching TRBD1. J lost 5 bases, V lost 5 bases, and 2 bases had no gene match. The length of the CDR3 is 12 residues. Germline V gene sequence: CDR1 SEHNR, CDR2 FQNEAQ (reference sequence). For the CDR3, the DNA is TGTGCCAGCAGCCGACAGGGAACTGAAGCTTTCTTT. This codes for CASSRQGTEAFF.

At least ten counts were recorded for this clonotype. The rearrangement links TRBV28 to TRBJ1-5; 7 bases agree with TRBD1. The CDR3 has 14 residues. Germline assignment: CDR1 MDHEN and CDR2 SYDVKM. The V gene end was trimmed by 6 bases and the J gene end by 5 bases; junction bases not matched to a gene: 7. This chain's CDR3 is CASRPTGEHQPQHF. CDR3 bases: TGTGCCAGCAGGCCAACAGGGGAGCATCAGCCCCAGCATTTT.

V gene TRBV5-1 combines with J gene TRBJ2-7, with TRBD2 matching 9 bases. This CDR3 contains 17 residues. Germline V gene sequence: CDR1 SGHRS, CDR2 YFSETQ. With V trimmed by 4 bases and J by 0 bases, 11 bases remained unmatched. The CDR3 loop reads CASSMASGGPSSYEQYF. In DNA form, the CDR3 reads TGCGCCAGCAGCATGGCCAGCGGGGGGCCTTCCTCCTACGAGCAGTACTTC.

This clonotype was recorded at least ten times. The rearrangement uses TRBV29-1 and TRBJ1-1, with 8 bases fitting TRBD1. V was pared by 8 bases and J by 1 base, with 3 bases of the junction left unmatched. Germline loops: CDR1 SQVTM, CDR2 ANQGSEA. The CDR3 is 12 residues long. Written as DNA, the CDR3 is TGCAGCACAGGGACAGGGAACACTGAAGCTTTCTTT. Its protein product is CSTGTGNTEAFF.

This clonotype was observed at least ten times. This chain joins TRBV2 and TRBJ2-1; 11 nucleotides line up with TRBD1. The CDR3 is 16 amino acids. V lost 5 bases to trimming and J lost 4 bases; unmatched junction nucleotides: 7. Germline V gene lookup returns CDR1 SNHLY and CDR2 FYNNEI. CDR3 DNA: TGTGCCAGCAGTCTCTACGGGACAGGGGGTTACAATGAGCAGTTCTTC. Protein sequence: CASSLYGTGGYNEQFF.

The chain joins TRBV7-3 to TRBJ2-1; 10 nucleotides agree with TRBD1. The CDR3 consists of 14 residues. Germline trimming cut 5 bases from V and 15 bases from J; bases unmatched to any gene: 13. The germline V gene has CDR1 SGHTA and CDR2 FQGTGA. The CDR3 nucleotides read TGTGCCAGCAGCCCGACAGGGGGCGTGGACTCTTTGTTCTTC. This encodes CASSPTGGVDSLFF.

The chain links TRBV5-1 to TRBJ1-1, with D perhaps TRBD1 (6 bases). Trimming took off 0 bases at V and 2 bases at J, with 11 bases between the two ends. CDR1 is SGHRS, CDR2 YFSETQ, per germline. CDR3 length equals 15 residues. Here the CDR3 DNA reads TGCGCCAGCAGCTTGGGTCAGGGGAGTAACACTGAAGCTTTCTTT. Its translation is CASSLGQGSNTEAFF.

The CDR3 nucleotides are TGCAGTGCTAGAGATATTGGGGGCGGCCGGGACACTGAAGCTTTCTTT. Translation gives CSARDIGGGRDTEAFF. The chain recombines TRBV20-1 with TRBJ1-1; possibly TRBD1 for D (6 bases). The CDR3 spans 16 residues. V was shortened by 0 bases and J by 3 bases, with 17 bases between the two germline ends. Germline V gene data show CDR1 as DFQATT and CDR2 as SNEGSKA (reference sequence).

This clonotype was observed at least ten times. This sequence joins TRBV2 and TRBJ2-7, with 9 bases fitting TRBD1. The ends lost 6 bases at V and 4 bases at J; junction bases unmatched: 1. The length of the CDR3 is 12 residues. Germline CDR1 and CDR2: SNHLY and FYNNEI. CDR3: CASRGQGYEQYF. Written as DNA, the CDR3 is TGTGCCAGCAGGGGACAGGGTTACGAGCAGTACTTC.

In its sample, this clonotype was seen many times. This chain joins TRBV7-2 and TRBJ2-1; tentatively, D is TRBD1 or TRBD2 (6 bases each). The V end lost 3 bases, the J end lost 3 bases, and 18 bases lay between the germline ends. The length of the CDR3 is 17 residues. CDR1 is SGHTA and CDR2 is FQGNSA in the germline V gene. The CDR3 spells CASSLGAGRANYNEQFF. CDR3 nucleotides: TGTGCCAGCAGCTTGGGGGCGGGACGAGCCAACTACAATGAGCAGTTCTTC.

There are many counts of this clonotype. The genes are TRBV11-1 and TRBJ2-7, with D possibly TRBD2 on 6 matching bases. The CDR3 sequence is 14 residues long. Trimming pared 5 bases from V and 3 bases from J, leaving 14 bases between. Looked up from germline, CDR1 is SGHAT and CDR2 is FQDESV (reference sequence). CDR3 coding DNA: TGTGCCAGCAGCCCGGGAGTGGGAGACTACGAGCAGTACTTC. Protein sequence: CASSPGVGDYEQYF.

Ten or more counts support this clonotype. This chain connects TRBV27 to TRBJ2-3; maybe TRBD1 (6 bases). Germline V gives CDR1 MNHEY, CDR2 SMNVEV (reference sequence). The germline V and J ends were trimmed by 3 bases and 1 base, with 23 bases remaining between them. The CDR3 length is 19 residues. CDR3 nucleotides: TGTGCCAGCAGTTTGAAGAAACTTTACAGGGTCGGTGGCACAGATACGCAGTATTTT. Translation: CASSLKKLYRVGGTDTQYF.

This clonotype was counted ten times or more. The chain uses TRBV7-2 and TRBJ2-5; 9 bases are shared with TRBD2. CDR1 is SGHTA and CDR2 is FQGNSA in the germline V gene. The ends lost 2 bases at V and 5 bases at J; junction bases unmatched: 12. The CDR3 is made up of 17 amino acids. CDR3 sequence: CASSLNAAGGPLETQYF. The DNA for the CDR3 is TGTGCCAGCAGCTTAAACGCTGCGGGGGGGCCTTTGGAGACCCAGTACTTC.

The sample holds many counts of this clonotype. This chain connects TRBV27 to TRBJ2-1; D unresolved. The CDR3 spans 13 residues. Trimming removed 6 bases from V and 7 bases from J, with 13 bases in between. In germline, CDR1 is MNHEY, CDR2 SMNVEV (reference sequence). CDR3 residues: CASSPLMANEQFF. The CDR3 DNA reads TGTGCCAGCAGCCCTTTAATGGCAAATGAGCAGTTCTTC.

In its sample, this clonotype was seen many times. This chain connects TRBV6-6 to TRBJ2-5; 9 positions match TRBD2. The CDR3 spans 16 residues. Germline loops: CDR1 MNHNY, CDR2 SVGAGI (reference sequence). With 5 bases clipped from V and 1 base from J, the junction kept 8 bases outside the gene matches. The CDR3 is CASSTTSGGSQETQYF. CDR3 DNA sequence: TGTGCCAGCAGTACGACTAGCGGCGGCAGCCAAGAGACCCAGTACTTC.

This clonotype was seen only a few times. This chain connects TRBV19 to TRBJ2-3; D uncertain. V lost 6 bases to trimming and J lost 0 bases, with 7 bases between them. Germline CDR1 reads LNHDA; CDR2 reads SQIVND (reference sequence). The CDR3 extends over 13 amino acids. The CDR3 is CASRFISTDTQYF. The CDR3 DNA sequence: TGTGCCAGTAGATTTATTAGCACAGATACGCAGTATTTT.

This clonotype was recorded at least ten times. The rearrangement links TRBV19 to TRBJ2-2; 9 nucleotides match TRBD1. V lost 3 bases and J lost 3; bases outside the gene matches: 8. Germline V lookup: CDR1 LNHDA, CDR2 SQIVND (reference sequence). This CDR3 is 17 amino acids long. CDR3 region: CASSIPGQGRDTGELFF. The DNA of the CDR3 is TGTGCCAGTAGTATTCCTGGACAGGGGAGAGACACCGGGGAGCTGTTTTTT.

The table lists this clonotype with many counts. The CDR3 DNA reads TGTGCCAGCAGCCACGGGCCTGAAGCTTTCTTT. Translated: CASSHGPEAFF. The rearrangement joins TRBV14 to TRBJ1-1; the D is unclear. This CDR3 has 11 residues. Germline V gene data show CDR1 as SGHDN and CDR2 as FVKESK. Between the trimmed V and J ends, which lost 3 bases and 6 bases, there was a span of 5 bases.

This clonotype was observed at least ten times. V gene TRBV6-1 combines with J gene TRBJ2-6, with D perhaps matching TRBD1 (6 bases). With 7 bases removed from V and 4 bases from J, the gap between germline ends came to 14 bases. The CDR3 is 15 residues long. Per the germline V gene, CDR1 is MNHNS and CDR2 is SASEGT. CDR3 nucleotide sequence: TGTGCCAGCACCAGCAGGGGCTCCGGGGCCAACGTCCTGACTTTC. Translation gives CASTSRGSGANVLTF.

This clonotype was detected only a few times. This rearrangement joins TRBV12-3 or TRBV12-4 to TRBJ1-5; maybe TRBD1 (6 bases). The CDR3 is made up of 12 amino acids. V was shortened by 5 bases and J by 6 bases, with 8 bases between the two germline ends. CDR3 loop: CASSEGGQPQHF. Here the CDR3 DNA reads TGTGCCAGCAGTGAAGGGGGTCAGCCCCAGCATTTT.

This clonotype was seen only a few times. The chain has TRBV28 and TRBJ2-7; 7 bases align to TRBD2. Germline V gene sequence: CDR1 MDHEN, CDR2 SYDVKM. The CDR3 spans 15 residues. V lost 5 bases to trimming and J lost 0 bases; unmatched junction nucleotides: 7. DNA of the CDR3: TGTGCCAGCAGTCTCACTAGCGCTAACTCCTACGAGCAGTACTTC. Its protein product is CASSLTSANSYEQYF.

This clonotype was observed at least ten times. This sequence joins TRBV12-3 or TRBV12-4 and TRBJ2-1; no clear D. The CDR3 has 14 residues. Trimming shortened V by 8 bases and J by 0 bases, and 11 bases separated the two germline ends. CDR3 coding DNA: TGTGCCAGCCTACCTCCCAGCTCCTACAATGAGCAGTTCTTC. Protein: CASLPPSSYNEQFF.

This clonotype was seen only a few times. The V gene is TRBV5-4, the J gene TRBJ2-2, with D perhaps TRBD1 (6 bases). Germline CDR1 reads SGHNT; CDR2 reads YYREEE (reference sequence). The germline V and J ends were trimmed by 4 bases and 4 bases, with 14 bases remaining between them. The CDR3 extends over 15 amino acids. The DNA of the CDR3 is TGTGCCAGCAGCCGGTGGGGGCTGGGCACCGGGGAGCTGTTTTTT. The encoded protein is CASSRWGLGTGELFF.